Shown below are 10 T cell receptor beta chains from a single sample sequenced in a study of PD-1 blockade in classical Hodgkin lymphoma. Generated by immunoSEQ multiplex PCR, the TCRdb table keeps only in-frame clones and is missing some. The sample lists some 45,000 clones; more than 70% were seen once. Time point meaning: cycle 4 day 1 (C4D1), after more than five weeks of nivolumab. Exposure to brentuximab vedotin varied, and each patient had relapsed following autologous stem cell transplantation. Sequenced here: peripheral blood mononuclear cells (PBMCs), sampled before the fourth cycle of nivolumab. These receptors were taken from a human donor with classical Hodgkin lymphoma.

V gene TRBV6-6 combines with J gene TRBJ2-1, with TRBD2 as a possible D gene (6 bases). Germline lookup yields CDR1 MNHNY and CDR2 SVGAGI (reference sequence). Trimming removed 5 bases from V and 4 bases from J, with 15 bases in between. The CDR3 loop spans 15 amino acids. CDR3 DNA: TGTGCCAGCAGTGTCGTCGAGCGGGTTTACAATGAGCAGTTCTTC. It encodes CASSVVERVYNEQFF.

This chain joins TRBV4-2 and TRBJ1-1; 7 positions match TRBD1. Trimming at V came to 4 bases and at J to 1 base, leaving 3 bases not matched to a gene. Looked up from germline, CDR1 is LGHNA and CDR2 is YNFKEQ. The CDR3 extends over 14 amino acids. CDR3 region: CASSPGQQNTEAFF. For the CDR3, the DNA is TGTGCCAGCAGCCCGGGACAGCAGAACACTGAAGCTTTCTTT.

V and J are TRBV28 and TRBJ2-3; TRBD1 agrees at 8 bases. This CDR3 has 14 residues. Germline V gene lookup returns CDR1 MDHEN and CDR2 SYDVKM. Trimming at V came to 8 bases and at J to 11 bases, leaving 15 bases not matched to a gene. The CDR3 is CASRGDRRSLLQYF. The CDR3 nucleotides are TGTGCCAGCCGAGGGGACAGGAGGTCATTATTGCAGTATTTT.

CDR3 sequence: CASSPVTGGNTEAFF. CDR3 bases: TGCGCCAGCAGCCCTGTGACAGGGGGGAACACTGAAGCTTTCTTT. The rearrangement joins TRBV5-1 to TRBJ1-1, with TRBD1 matching over 9 bases. CDR1 is SGHRS, CDR2 YFSETQ, per germline. J gave up 1 base and V 4 bases, and 5 bases lay outside the gene matches. CDR3 length equals 15 residues.

The chain uses TRBV12-5 and TRBJ1-5, with D unresolved. The CDR3 consists of 15 residues. V lost 0 bases to trimming and J lost 2 bases, with 8 bases between them. Germline V CDR1 and CDR2: LGHNT, FRNRAP. As DNA, the CDR3 is TGTGCTAGTGGTTTGGTCTCATCGGGCAATCAGCCCCAGCATTTT. Translating it yields CASGLVSSGNQPQHF.

This sequence joins TRBV5-1 and TRBJ2-7; D is uncertain. Germline lookup yields CDR1 SGHRS and CDR2 YFSETQ. CDR3 length: 17 residues. Trimming removed 1 base at V and 0 bases at J, with 17 bases between. The CDR3 here is CASSLLALTEFSYEQYF. The CDR3 bases are TGCGCCAGCAGCTTGTTGGCCCTCACAGAATTCTCCTACGAGCAGTACTTC.

The rearrangement joins TRBV19 to TRBJ1-2; D possibly corresponds to TRBD1 (5 bases). This CDR3 is 13 amino acids long. Trimming removed 3 bases at V and 6 bases at J, with 11 bases between. Per germline, CDR1 LNHDA and CDR2 SQIVND (reference sequence). CDR3 nucleotides: TGTGCCAGTAGTATGTCCCTGGGGGATGGCTACACCTTC. Translated, it gives CASSMSLGDGYTF.

This chain uses TRBV10-3 with TRBJ1-1, with 7 bases matching TRBD1. CDR3 length: 16 amino acids. Germline V gene lookup returns CDR1 ENHRY and CDR2 SYGVKD. Germline trimming cut 4 bases from V and 1 base from J; bases unmatched to any gene: 9. The CDR3 is CAISGATGAENTEAFF. CDR3 bases: TGTGCCATCAGTGGGGCTACAGGGGCAGAGAACACTGAAGCTTTCTTT.

This clone appeared a single time. This chain connects TRBV10-3 to TRBJ2-7; 9 positions agree with TRBD1. This CDR3 contains 15 residues. Trimming removed 1 base from V and 6 bases from J; junction bases left unmatched: 7. Per the germline V gene, CDR1 is ENHRY and CDR2 is SYGVKD. CDR3: CAISEWTGQGGEQYF. The CDR3 nucleotides read TGTGCCATCAGTGAGTGGACGGGACAGGGTGGCGAGCAGTACTTC.

V and J are TRBV4-2 and TRBJ2-1; 8 positions match TRBD2. Per germline, CDR1 LGHNA and CDR2 YNFKEQ. J gave up 7 bases and V 1 base, and 9 bases lay outside the gene matches. The CDR3 has 16 amino acids. The DNA of the CDR3 is TGTGCCAGCAGCCAAGGTGGGGGGACTAGGTGGAATGAGCAGTTCTTC. Amino acid sequence: CASSQGGGTRWNEQFF.